This T cell receptor beta chain was retrieved from a study of shared clonotypes between healthy human individuals. This clone occurred once. The repertoire was sequenced with immunoSEQ multiplex PCR; TCRdb's copy has only in-frame clones and lacks some. The profile shows 2 million or so clones, 95% of them singletons. The CDR3 length is 15 residues. CDR1 and CDR2 (germline): SGDLS, YYNGEE. The V end was cut by 2 bases, the J end by 10 bases, with 16 bases between. Sample: naive CD4+ T cells sorted from blood. As to subset: CD45RA+ positively selected. The TCR was taken from a man aged 18 to 30 in good health. V is TRBV9 and J is TRBJ1-6; D may be TRBD1 (6 bases). CDR3 loop: CASSVGTTEGSPLHF. DNA of the CDR3: TGTGCCAGCAGCGTCGGGACAACGGAGGGCTCACCCCTCCACTTT.